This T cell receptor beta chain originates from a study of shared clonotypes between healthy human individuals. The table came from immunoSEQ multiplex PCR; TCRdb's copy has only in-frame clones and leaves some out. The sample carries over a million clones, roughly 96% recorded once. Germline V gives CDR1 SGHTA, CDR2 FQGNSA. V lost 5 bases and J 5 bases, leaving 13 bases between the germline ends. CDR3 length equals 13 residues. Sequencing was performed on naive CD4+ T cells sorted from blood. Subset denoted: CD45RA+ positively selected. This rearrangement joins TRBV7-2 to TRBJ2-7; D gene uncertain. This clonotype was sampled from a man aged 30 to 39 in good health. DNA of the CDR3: TGTGCCAGCAGCGTATCTGCGTGGGACGAGCAGTACTTC. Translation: CASSVSAWDEQYF.